This T cell receptor (beta chain) derives from a study of OX40 agonist ivuxolimab in advanced cancers. The V and J ends lost 5 bases and 5 bases respectively, with 12 bases between them. This CDR3 has 13 residues. The germline V gene encodes CDR1 LNHDA and CDR2 SQIVND (reference sequence). Assay: immunoSEQ multiplex PCR; the TCRdb copy retains only in-frame clones and omits some. Found here are 60,000 to 75,000 clones, 91% of them singletons; the top ten hold approximately 0.99%. The sample was CD4+ or CD8+ T cells sorted from blood, taken in a trial of the OX40 agonist ivuxolimab. The TCR sequence derives from an adult with an advanced solid tumor such as melanoma, head and neck, liver or kidney cancer. The chain links TRBV19 to TRBJ2-5; D is uncertain. The CDR3 loop is CASSLPSGETQYF. The DNA for the CDR3 is TGTGCCAGTAGTCTCCCCAGTGGGGAGACCCAGTACTTC.